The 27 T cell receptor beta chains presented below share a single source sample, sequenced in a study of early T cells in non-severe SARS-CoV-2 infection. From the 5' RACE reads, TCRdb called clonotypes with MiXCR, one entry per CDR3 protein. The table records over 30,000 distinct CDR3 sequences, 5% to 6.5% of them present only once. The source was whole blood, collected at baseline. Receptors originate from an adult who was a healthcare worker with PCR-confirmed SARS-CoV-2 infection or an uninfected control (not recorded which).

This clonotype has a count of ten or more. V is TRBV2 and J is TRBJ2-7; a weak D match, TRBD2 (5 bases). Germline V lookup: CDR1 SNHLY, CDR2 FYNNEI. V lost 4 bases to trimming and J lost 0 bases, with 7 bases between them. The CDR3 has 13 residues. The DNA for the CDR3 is TGTGCCAGCAGTGTGAGGGTCTCCTACGAGCAGTACTTC. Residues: CASSVRVSYEQYF.

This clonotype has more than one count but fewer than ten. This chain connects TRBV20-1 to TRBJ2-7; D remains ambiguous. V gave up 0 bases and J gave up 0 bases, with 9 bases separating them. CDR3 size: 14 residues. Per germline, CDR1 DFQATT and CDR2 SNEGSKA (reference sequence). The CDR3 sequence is CSARDLESSYEQYF. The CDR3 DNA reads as TGCAGTGCTAGAGATCTGGAGAGCTCCTACGAGCAGTACTTC.

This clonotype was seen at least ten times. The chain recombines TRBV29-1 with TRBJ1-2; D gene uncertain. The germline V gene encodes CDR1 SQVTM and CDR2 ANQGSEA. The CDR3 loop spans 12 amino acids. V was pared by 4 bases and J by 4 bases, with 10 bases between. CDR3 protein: CSVVVGTYGYTF. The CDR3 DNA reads TGCAGCGTTGTTGTGGGCACCTATGGCTACACCTTC.

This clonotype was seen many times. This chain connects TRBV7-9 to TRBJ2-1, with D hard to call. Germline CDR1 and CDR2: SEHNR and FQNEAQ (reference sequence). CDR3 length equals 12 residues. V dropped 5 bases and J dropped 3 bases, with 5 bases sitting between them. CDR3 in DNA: TGTGCCAGCAGCCCGGGCTACAATGAGCAGTTCTTC. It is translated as CASSPGYNEQFF.

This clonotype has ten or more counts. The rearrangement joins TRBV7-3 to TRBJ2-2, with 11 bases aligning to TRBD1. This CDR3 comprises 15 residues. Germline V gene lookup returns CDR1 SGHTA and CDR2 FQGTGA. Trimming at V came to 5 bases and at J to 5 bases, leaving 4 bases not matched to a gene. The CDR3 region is CASSAGTGGTGELFF. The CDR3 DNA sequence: TGTGCCAGCAGCGCCGGGACAGGGGGGACCGGGGAGCTGTTTTTT. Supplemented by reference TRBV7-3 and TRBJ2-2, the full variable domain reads GAGVSQTPSNKVTEKGKYVELRCDPISGHTALYWYRQSLGQGPEFLIYFQGTGAADDSGLPNDRFFAVRPEGSVSTLKIQRTERGDSAVYLCASSAGTGGTGELFFGEGSRLTVL.

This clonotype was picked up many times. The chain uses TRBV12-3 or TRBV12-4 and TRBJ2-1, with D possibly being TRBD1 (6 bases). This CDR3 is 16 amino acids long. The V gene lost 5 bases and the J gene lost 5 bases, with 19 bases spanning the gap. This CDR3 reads CASSIPTGKVNNEQFF. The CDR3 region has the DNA TGTGCCAGCAGTATACCTACAGGGAAGGTAAACAATGAGCAGTTCTTC.

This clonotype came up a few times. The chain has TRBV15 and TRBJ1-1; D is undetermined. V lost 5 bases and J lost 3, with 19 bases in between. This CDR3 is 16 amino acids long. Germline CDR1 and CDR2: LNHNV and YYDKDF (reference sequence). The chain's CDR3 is CATSGFDVSWDTEAFF. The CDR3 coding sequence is TGTGCCACCAGCGGTTTTGATGTTTCGTGGGACACTGAAGCTTTCTTT.

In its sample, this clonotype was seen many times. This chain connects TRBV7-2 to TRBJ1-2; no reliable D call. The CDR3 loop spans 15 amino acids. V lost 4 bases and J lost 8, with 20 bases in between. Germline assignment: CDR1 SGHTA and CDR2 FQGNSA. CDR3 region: CASSYNPPSITGYTF. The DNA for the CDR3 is TGTGCCAGCAGCTATAACCCCCCCAGTATTACCGGCTACACCTTC.

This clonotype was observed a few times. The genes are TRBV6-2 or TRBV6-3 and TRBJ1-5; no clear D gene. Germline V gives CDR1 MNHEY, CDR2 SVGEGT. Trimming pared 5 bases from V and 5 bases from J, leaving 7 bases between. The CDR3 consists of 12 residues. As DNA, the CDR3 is TGTGCCAGCAGTAAACCAGATCAGCCCCAGCATTTT. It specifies CASSKPDQPQHF.

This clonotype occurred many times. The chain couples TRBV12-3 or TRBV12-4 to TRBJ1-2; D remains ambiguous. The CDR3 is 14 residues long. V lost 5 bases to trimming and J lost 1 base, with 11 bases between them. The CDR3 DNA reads TGTGCCAGCAGTACGACGGGTCTTAACTATGGCTACACCTTC. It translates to CASSTTGLNYGYTF.

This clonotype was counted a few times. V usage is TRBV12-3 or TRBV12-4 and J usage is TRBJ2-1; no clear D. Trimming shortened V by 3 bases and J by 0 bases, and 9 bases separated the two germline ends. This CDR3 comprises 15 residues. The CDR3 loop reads CASSFVRSSYNEQFF. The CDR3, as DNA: TGTGCCAGCAGTTTTGTCAGGAGCTCCTACAATGAGCAGTTCTTC.

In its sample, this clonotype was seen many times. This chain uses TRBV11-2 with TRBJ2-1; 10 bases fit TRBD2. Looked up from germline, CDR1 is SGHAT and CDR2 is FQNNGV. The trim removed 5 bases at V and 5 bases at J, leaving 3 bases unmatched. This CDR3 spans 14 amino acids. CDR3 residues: CASSPTSGNNEQFF. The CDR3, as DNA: TGTGCCAGCAGCCCCACTAGCGGGAACAATGAGCAGTTCTTC.

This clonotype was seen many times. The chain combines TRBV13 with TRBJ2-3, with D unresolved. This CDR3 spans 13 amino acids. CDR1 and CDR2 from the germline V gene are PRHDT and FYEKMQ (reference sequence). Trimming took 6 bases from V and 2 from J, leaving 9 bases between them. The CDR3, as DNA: TGTGCCAGCAGACCCTCAAACACAGATACGCAGTATTTT. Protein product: CASRPSNTDTQYF.

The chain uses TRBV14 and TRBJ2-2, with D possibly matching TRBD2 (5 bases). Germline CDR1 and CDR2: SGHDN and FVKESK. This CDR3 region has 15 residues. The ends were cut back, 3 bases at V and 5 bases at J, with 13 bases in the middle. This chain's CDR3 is CASSHPWSGTGELFF. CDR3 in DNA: TGTGCCAGCAGCCACCCCTGGTCGGGAACCGGGGAGCTGTTTTTT.

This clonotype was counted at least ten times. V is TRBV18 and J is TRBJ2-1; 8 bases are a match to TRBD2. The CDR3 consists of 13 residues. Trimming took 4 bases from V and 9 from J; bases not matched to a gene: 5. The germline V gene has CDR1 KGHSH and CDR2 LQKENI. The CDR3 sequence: CASSRTSLGEQFF. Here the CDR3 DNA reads TGTGCCAGCTCACGGACTAGCTTAGGTGAGCAGTTCTTC.

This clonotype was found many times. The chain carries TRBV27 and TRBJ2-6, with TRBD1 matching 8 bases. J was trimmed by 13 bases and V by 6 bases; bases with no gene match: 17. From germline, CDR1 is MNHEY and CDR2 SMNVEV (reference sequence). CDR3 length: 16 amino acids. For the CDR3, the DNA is TGTGCCAGCAGCCCCTCGGGGACAGGCCGTCCTAAGGTCCTGACTTTC. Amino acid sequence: CASSPSGTGRPKVLTF.

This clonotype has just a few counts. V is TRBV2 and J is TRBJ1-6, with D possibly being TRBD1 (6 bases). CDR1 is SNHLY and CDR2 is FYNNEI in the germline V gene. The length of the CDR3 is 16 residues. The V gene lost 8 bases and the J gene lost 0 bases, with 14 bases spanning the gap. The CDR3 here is CASSGQRSSYNSPLHF. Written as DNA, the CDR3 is TGTGCCAGCTCCGGACAGCGCAGCTCCTATAATTCACCCCTCCACTTT.

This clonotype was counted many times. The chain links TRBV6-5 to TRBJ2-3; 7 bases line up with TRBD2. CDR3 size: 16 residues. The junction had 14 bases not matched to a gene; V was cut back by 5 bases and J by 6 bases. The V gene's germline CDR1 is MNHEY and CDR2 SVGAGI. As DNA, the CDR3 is TGTGCCAGCAGTCCGTGGCGCGGGAGTGGGATCGATACGCAGTATTTT. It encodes CASSPWRGSGIDTQYF.

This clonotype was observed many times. CDR3 in DNA: TGCAGTGCTAGAGTCCACGACCTAAACACTGAAGCTTTCTTT. It encodes CSARVHDLNTEAFF. This chain connects TRBV20-1 to TRBJ1-1; D unresolved. The CDR3 loop spans 14 amino acids. The germline V gene encodes CDR1 DFQATT and CDR2 SNEGSKA (reference sequence). The germline V and J ends were trimmed by 1 base and 2 bases, with 11 bases remaining between them.

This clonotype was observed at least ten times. The CDR3 DNA sequence: TGTGCCAGCAGCTTAGGGGTCAACACCATATATTTT. Encoded protein: CASSLGVNTIYF. The chain combines TRBV11-2 with TRBJ1-3; D gene unclear. CDR3 length: 12 residues. Trimming took 1 base from V and 7 from J, leaving 5 bases between them. CDR1 and CDR2 from the germline V gene are SGHAT and FQNNGV. The variable domain in full, completed from reference TRBV11-2 and TRBJ1-3, reads EAGVAQSPRYKIIEKRQSVAFWCNPISGHATLYWYQQILGQGPKLLIQFQNNGVVDDSQLPKDRFSAERLKGVDSTLKIQPAKLEDSAVYLCASSLGVNTIYFGEGSWLTVV.

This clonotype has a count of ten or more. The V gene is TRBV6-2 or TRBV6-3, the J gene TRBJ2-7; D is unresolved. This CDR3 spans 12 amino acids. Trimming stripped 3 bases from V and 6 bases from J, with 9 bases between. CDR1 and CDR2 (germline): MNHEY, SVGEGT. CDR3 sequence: CASSYSGSEQYF. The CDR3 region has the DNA TGTGCCAGCAGTTATTCCGGCAGCGAGCAGTACTTC.

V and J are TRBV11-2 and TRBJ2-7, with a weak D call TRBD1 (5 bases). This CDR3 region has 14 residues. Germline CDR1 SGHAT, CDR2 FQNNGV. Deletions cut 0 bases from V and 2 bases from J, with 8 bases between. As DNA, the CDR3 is TGTGCCAGCAGCTTAGACGGCAGGGCCTACGAGCAGTACGTC. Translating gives CASSLDGRAYEQYV.

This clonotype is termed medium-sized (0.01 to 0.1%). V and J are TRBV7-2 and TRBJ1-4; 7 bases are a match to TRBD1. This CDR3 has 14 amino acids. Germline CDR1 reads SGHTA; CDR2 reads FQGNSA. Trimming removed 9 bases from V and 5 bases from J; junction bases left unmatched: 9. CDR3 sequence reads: CASSRDSTNEKLFF. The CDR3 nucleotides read TGTGCCAGTAGCCGGGACAGTACCAATGAAAAACTGTTTTTT. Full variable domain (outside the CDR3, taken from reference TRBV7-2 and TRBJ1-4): GAGVSQSPSNKVTEKGKDVELRCDPISGHTALYWYRQSLGQGLEFLIYFQGNSAPDKSGLPSDRFSAERTGGSVSTLTIQRTQQEDSAVYLCASSRDSTNEKLFFGSGTQLSVL.

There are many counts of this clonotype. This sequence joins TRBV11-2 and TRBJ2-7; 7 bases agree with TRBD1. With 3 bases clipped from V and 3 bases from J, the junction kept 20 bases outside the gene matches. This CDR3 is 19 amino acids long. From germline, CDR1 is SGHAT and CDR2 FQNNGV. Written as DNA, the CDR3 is TGTGCCAGCAGCTTCCAGACAAGACAGACAGGGTACGGGGTCTACGAGCAGTACTTC. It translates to CASSFQTRQTGYGVYEQYF.

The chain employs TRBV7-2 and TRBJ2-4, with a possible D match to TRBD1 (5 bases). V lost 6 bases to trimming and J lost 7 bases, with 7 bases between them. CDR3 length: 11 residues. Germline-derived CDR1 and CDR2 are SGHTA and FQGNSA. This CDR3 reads CASSSGNIQYF. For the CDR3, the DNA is TGTGCCAGCAGTTCAGGGAACATTCAGTACTTC.

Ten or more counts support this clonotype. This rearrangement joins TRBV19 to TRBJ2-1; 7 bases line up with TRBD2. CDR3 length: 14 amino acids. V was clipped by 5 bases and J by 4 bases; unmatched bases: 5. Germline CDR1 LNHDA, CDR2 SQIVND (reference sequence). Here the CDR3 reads CASSWGGSYNEQFF. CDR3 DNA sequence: TGTGCCAGTAGTTGGGGCGGGAGTTACAATGAGCAGTTCTTC.

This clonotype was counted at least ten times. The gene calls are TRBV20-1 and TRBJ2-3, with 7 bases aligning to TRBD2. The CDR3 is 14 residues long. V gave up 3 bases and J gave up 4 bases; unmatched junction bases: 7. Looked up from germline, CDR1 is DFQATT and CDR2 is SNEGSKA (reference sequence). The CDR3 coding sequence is TGCAGTGCTAGGGGAGGGGAGTATTCAGATACGCAGTATTTT. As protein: CSARGGEYSDTQYF.